This T cell receptor (beta chain) was retrieved from a study of beta chain features in type 1 diabetes. About the study: Across every sample, around 98 million sorted cells were examined in total.

TCRB transcripts that were expressed got sequenced, as all of the isolated RNA had been reverse transcribed. This table comes from immunoSEQ multiplex PCR, and its TCRdb copy is limited to in-frame clones, with some not included. Altogether around 450,000 clones are present, over 9.5% being singletons, with the ten largest covering less than 0.06%. In this sample, this clone turned up a few times. The sequenced sample consisted of naive CD4+ T cells from blood. The TCR originated in a woman aged 18 to 35 in good health.

The CDR3 protein is CAIGNRTGVVETQYF. CDR3 bases: TGTGCCATCGGGAACCGGACAGGGGTCGTAGAGACCCAGTACTTC. The genes are TRBV14 and TRBJ2-5; 9 bases are a match to TRBD1. The CDR3 sequence is 15 residues long. Germline CDR1 SGHDN, CDR2 FVKESK. J gave up 4 bases and V 10 bases, and 13 bases lay outside the gene matches.